Detailed here is one T cell receptor (beta chain). This sample was taken from a study of control samples from healthy donors and cancer patients. V was clipped by 0 bases and J by 5 bases, with 6 bases between them. Germline V gene sequence: CDR1 SGDLS, CDR2 YYNGEE. The CDR3 contains 14 residues. TCRdb's table, derived via immunoSEQ multiplex PCR, lists solely in-frame clones and lacks some. The repertoire holds 110,000 to 150,000 clones, with roughly 94% as singletons. The gene calls are TRBV9 and TRBJ1-6; D unresolved. The receptor was derived from a man aged 60 to 69 with colorectal cancer. Sequenced: PBMCs. The CDR3 DNA reads TGTGCCAGCAGCGTAGGCCTCGATAATTCACCCCTCCACTTT. Its protein product is CASSVGLDNSPLHF.